Below, 9 T cell receptor beta chains from the same sample are listed, as sequenced in a study of T cell responses to AZD1222 COVID-19 vaccine. Here immunoSEQ multiplex PCR was the method, and the copy in TCRdb shows in-frame clones only, minus some. The repertoire consists of around 96,000 clones, with roughly 90% occurring once and the leading ten covering less than 3.5%. The material sequenced was peripheral blood, taken on day 0 of AZD1222 vaccination. The source is an adult in good health.

This clone occurred a few times. The CDR3 DNA reads as TGTGCCAGCAGCCCGAGGGGGGGACAGGGGACTGAAGCTTTCTTT. Its protein product is CASSPRGGQGTEAFF. The genes are TRBV5-6 and TRBJ1-1; 10 positions agree with TRBD1. Germline trimming cut 4 bases from V and 5 bases from J; bases unmatched to any gene: 8. In germline, CDR1 is SGHDT, CDR2 YYEEEE. The CDR3 is made up of 15 amino acids.

This chain uses TRBV15 with TRBJ1-2; TRBD1 is a possible D gene (6 bases). Germline V CDR1 and CDR2: LNHNV, YYDKDF (reference sequence). The CDR3 has 15 residues. V was cut by 4 bases and J by 4 bases, with 16 bases left in between. The DNA of the CDR3 is TGTGCCACCAGCACACCACGCAGGGGTAGCTATGGCTACACCTTC. Protein: CATSTPRRGSYGYTF.

This clone occurred a few times. The V and J genes are TRBV11-2 and TRBJ2-7; possibly TRBD1 for D (5 bases). V was shortened by 1 base and J by 6 bases, with 13 bases between the two germline ends. The CDR3 extends over 14 amino acids. The germline V gene has CDR1 SGHAT and CDR2 FQNNGV. The CDR3 region is CASSLAQGHLEQYF. The CDR3 DNA follows: TGTGCCAGCAGCTTAGCCCAGGGTCACCTCGAGCAGTACTTC.

This clone appeared once. The chain has TRBV7-2 and TRBJ2-7; the match to TRBD1 covers 12 bases. The ends lost 0 bases at V and 6 bases at J; junction bases unmatched: 6. Germline CDR1 is SGHTA and CDR2 is FQGNSA. This CDR3 comprises 16 residues. The CDR3 DNA reads TGTGCCAGCAGCTTAGCGAGGGGGGACAGGGGGCCCGAGCAGTACTTC. This encodes CASSLARGDRGPEQYF.

J is TRBJ2-6 and V is TRBV2; D gene uncertain. Germline V gives CDR1 SNHLY, CDR2 FYNNEI. The CDR3 has 16 amino acids. Between the trimmed V and J ends, which lost 6 bases and 1 base, there was a span of 13 bases. In DNA, the CDR3 is TGTGCCAGCAGCTTTTCTTGGGGTTCTGGGGCCAACGTCCTGACTTTC. Its protein is CASSFSWGSGANVLTF. Looking up the rest from reference TRBV2 and TRBJ2-6 gives the full variable domain: EPEVTQTPSHQVTQMGQEVILRCVPISNHLYFYWYRQILGQKVEFLVSFYNNEISEKSEIFDDQFSVERPDGSNFTLKIRSTKLEDSAMYFCASSFSWGSGANVLTFGAGSRLTVL.

This rearrangement joins TRBV7-6 to TRBJ2-7; TRBD2 aligns across 14 bases. CDR1 SGHVS and CDR2 FNYEAQ come from the germline V gene. Trimming at V came to 5 bases and at J to 4 bases, leaving 4 bases not matched to a gene. This CDR3 comprises 15 residues. The CDR3 nucleotides read TGTGCCAGCAGCCGGGGACTAGCGGGGGAATACGAGCAGTACTTC. Residues: CASSRGLAGEYEQYF.

The chain joins TRBV29-1 to TRBJ1-3, with D possibly being TRBD1 (5 bases). Germline V gene lookup returns CDR1 SQVTM and CDR2 ANQGSEA. The length of the CDR3 is 15 residues. V was cut by 7 bases and J by 4 bases, with 20 bases left in between. The CDR3 DNA reads as TGCAGCGCTATTTACACCGGGACGTCCGGAAACACCATATATTTT. Protein product: CSAIYTGTSGNTIYF. Full variable domain (missing parts from reference TRBV29-1 and TRBJ1-3): SAVISQKPSRDICQRGTSLTIQCQVDSQVTMMFWYRQQPGQSLTLIATANQGSEATYESGFVIDKFPISRPNLTFSTLTVSNMSPEDSSIYLCSAIYTGTSGNTIYFGEGSWLTVV.

This clone was seen a single time. The chain has TRBV5-1 and TRBJ2-7, with TRBD1 identical over 8 bases. Looked up from germline, CDR1 is SGHRS and CDR2 is YFSETQ. The J segment lost 5 bases and the V segment lost 4 bases, leaving 2 bases of the junction unmatched. The CDR3 covers 12 residues. CDR3 residues: CASSSRGHEQYF. The CDR3 bases are TGCGCCAGCAGCAGCAGGGGGCACGAGCAGTACTTC. Looking up the rest from reference TRBV5-1 and TRBJ2-7 gives the full variable domain: KAGVTQTPRYLIKTRGQQVTLSCSPISGHRSVSWYQQTPGQGLQFLFEYFSETQRNKGNFPGRFSGRQFSNSRSEMNVSTLELGDSALYLCASSSRGHEQYFGPGTRLTVT.

V gene TRBV4-3 combines with J gene TRBJ1-6; D not certain. This CDR3 comprises 15 residues. Trimming shortened V by 3 bases and J by 6 bases, and 12 bases separated the two germline ends. Germline V gene sequence: CDR1 LGHNA, CDR2 YSLEER. As DNA, the CDR3 is TGCGCCAGCAGCCAGTCCAGGATAGGTAATTCACCCCTCCACTTT. Amino acid sequence: CASSQSRIGNSPLHF.